This TCR beta chain was captured in a study of T-cell memory formation after mild COVID-19. Background on the study: TCR clusters were largely donor specific. Broader study findings: Clones shrinking from day 15 to 85 showed even CD4/CD8 mixes; later expanders tilted CD4+. Some clones that responded were present in memory (sampled pre-infection), which suggests cross-reactive memory joined.

With constant-segment primers, 5'RACE yielded cDNA libraries of TCR alpha and TCR beta that carried sample barcodes and UMIs. One entry per CDR3 protein results from TCRdb running MiXCR on the 5' RACE reads. The table shows about 290,000 distinct CDR3 sequences, with more than 15% occurring only once. Trimming removed 4 bases at V and 4 bases at J, with 10 bases between. The CDR3 runs to 13 residues. From germline, CDR1 is MGHDK and CDR2 SYGVNS. As to this clonotype: The target antigen is unknown.

This receptor was taken from a man between 18 and 35 years old who had mild COVID-19 (a few samples of this study predate the infection). Cell type and time point are not known. Sequences were obtained from PBMCs or a T cell subset sorted from them (not recorded which). V usage is TRBV25-1 and J usage is TRBJ1-2, with a weak D call TRBD1 (5 bases). CDR3: CASSGGGAYGYTF. CDR3 nucleotides: TGTGCCAGCAGTGGGGGGGGAGCCTATGGCTACACCTTC.